These 20 T cell receptor beta chains came from one sample sequenced in a study of OX40 agonist ivuxolimab in advanced cancers. To prepare the library, the immunoSEQ multiplex PCR assay was applied. TCRdb retrieved this table from immuneACCESS and kept in-frame rearrangements only. Not all clones are present; in checked studies, unresolved V genes account for under half, and no reason is known for the remainder. The sample has over 85,000 clones on record, about 92% of them singletons. In total, the top ten clones hold roughly 0.27% of the sample. The material sequenced was CD4+ or CD8+ T cells sorted from blood, taken in a trial of the OX40 agonist ivuxolimab. The receptors shown here come from an adult with an advanced solid tumor such as melanoma, head and neck, liver or kidney cancer.

This chain joins TRBV5-1 and TRBJ2-5; D unclear. Trimming cost V 4 bases and J 2 bases, with 6 bases left between them. CDR3 length: 12 amino acids. The V gene's germline CDR1 is SGHRS and CDR2 YFSETQ. CDR3 sequence reads: CASSAQQETQYF. The CDR3 DNA sequence: TGCGCCAGCAGCGCCCAACAAGAGACCCAGTACTTC.

The V and J genes are TRBV11-3 and TRBJ2-1, with TRBD2 matching over 8 bases. Trimming at V came to 4 bases and at J to 7 bases, leaving 3 bases not matched to a gene. The CDR3 has 13 residues. The germline V gene has CDR1 SGHNT and CDR2 YENEEA. CDR3 sequence: CASSSRGGNEQFF. CDR3 nucleotides: TGTGCCAGCAGCTCCCGGGGGGGAAATGAGCAGTTCTTC.

The gene calls are TRBV5-6 and TRBJ2-3, with D possibly being TRBD1 (6 bases). CDR3 length: 18 residues. V was cut by 0 bases and J by 4 bases, with 21 bases left in between. CDR1 SGHDT and CDR2 YYEEEE come from the germline V gene. The DNA of the CDR3 is TGTGCCAGCAGCTTGGGGCGTTCACAGGGATCCGTCGCAGATACGCAGTATTTT. Protein product: CASSLGRSQGSVADTQYF.

The V and J genes are TRBV19 and TRBJ1-2; D not certain. The CDR3 loop spans 14 amino acids. Germline values: CDR1 LNHDA, CDR2 SQIVND (reference sequence). V dropped 7 bases and J dropped 8 bases, with 20 bases sitting between them. The CDR3 DNA reads TGTGCCAGTATGGCCCCGACGGTGTCTCGCGGCTACACCTTC. Translation gives CASMAPTVSRGYTF.

J is TRBJ1-2 and V is TRBV5-1; 10 nucleotides align to TRBD1. This CDR3 is built from 15 residues. The V gene end was trimmed by 4 bases and the J gene end by 2 bases; junction bases not matched to a gene: 5. Looked up from germline, CDR1 is SGHRS and CDR2 is YFSETQ. The CDR3 DNA sequence: TGCGCCAGCAGCGGGACGGACAGGGGGAACTATGGCTACACCTTC. Its translation is CASSGTDRGNYGYTF. Combining the CDR3 with reference TRBV5-1 and TRBJ1-2 gives the whole variable domain KAGVTQTPRYLIKTRGQQVTLSCSPISGHRSVSWYQQTPGQGLQFLFEYFSETQRNKGNFPGRFSGRQFSNSRSEMNVSTLELGDSALYLCASSGTDRGNYGYTFGSGTRLTVV.

On this clone: The sample holds other DNA sequences that translate to the same CDR3. The chain has TRBV6-6 and TRBJ2-3; D is unresolved. The CDR3 loop spans 13 amino acids. V lost 6 bases to trimming and J lost 2 bases, with 9 bases between them. Per the germline V gene, CDR1 is MNHNY and CDR2 is SVGAGI (reference sequence). In nucleotides, the CDR3 is TGTGCCAGCAGGGAGCCTTCCACAGATACGCAGTATTTT. It specifies CASREPSTDTQYF.

This clone was seen only once. This rearrangement joins TRBV6-1 to TRBJ2-1, with 8 bases matching TRBD2. Losses at the gene ends were 4 bases for V and 6 bases for J; bases not matched to a gene: 5. CDR1 and CDR2 (germline): MNHNS, SASEGT. The CDR3 has 14 amino acids. The CDR3, as DNA: TGTGCCAGCAGTGGGGGACTAGTGGGCAATGAGCAGTTCTTC. It is translated as CASSGGLVGNEQFF.

This clone was observed a few times. The V call is TRBV11-2, the J call TRBJ2-3, with D unclear. Looked up from germline, CDR1 is SGHAT and CDR2 is FQNNGV. V lost 1 base to trimming and J lost 0 bases, with 11 bases between them. The CDR3 has 16 amino acids. CDR3 amino acids: CASSLGIPGSTDTQYF. The CDR3 bases are TGTGCCAGCAGCTTAGGCATACCTGGGAGCACAGATACGCAGTATTTT.

This clone was recorded only once. The chain couples TRBV5-1 to TRBJ2-7; TRBD2 matches at 11 bases. V lost 4 bases to trimming and J lost 2 bases; unmatched junction nucleotides: 8. CDR1 SGHRS and CDR2 YFSETQ come from the germline V gene. This CDR3 is 16 amino acids long. This CDR3 is CASSLGLAGGPYEQYV. In nucleotides, the CDR3 is TGCGCCAGCAGCCTGGGGTTAGCGGGAGGGCCCTACGAGCAGTACGTC.

The chain combines TRBV4-3 with TRBJ2-3; 11 nucleotides agree with TRBD1. With 0 bases clipped from V and 7 bases from J, the junction kept 6 bases outside the gene matches. CDR1 is LGHNA, CDR2 YSLEER, per germline. This CDR3 contains 16 residues. This CDR3 reads CASSQDRTGGLNTQYF. The CDR3, as DNA: TGCGCCAGCAGCCAAGATAGGACAGGGGGCTTGAATACGCAGTATTTT.

In the case of this clone: Its ends do not fully match the called genes, so a read error is possible. V gene TRBV27 combines with J gene TRBJ2-7; TRBD2 matches at 7 bases. Germline CDR1 MNHEY, CDR2 SMNVEV (reference sequence). This CDR3 spans 16 amino acids. CDR3 residues: CASSFGGRAATYGQYF. The CDR3 bases are TGTGCCAGCAGTTTTGGTGGGAGGGCCGCCACCTACGGGCAGTACTTC.

V is TRBV2 and J is TRBJ2-5, with no clear D. Deletions cut 5 bases from V and 5 bases from J, with 6 bases between. Germline V gene lookup returns CDR1 SNHLY and CDR2 FYNNEI. The CDR3 has 11 amino acids. The CDR3 sequence is CASSYWETQYF. In DNA, the CDR3 is TGTGCCAGCAGTTACTGGGAGACCCAGTACTTC. Combining the CDR3 with reference TRBV2 and TRBJ2-5 gives the whole variable domain EPEVTQTPSHQVTQMGQEVILRCVPISNHLYFYWYRQILGQKVEFLVSFYNNEISEKSEIFDDQFSVERPDGSNFTLKIRSTKLEDSAMYFCASSYWETQYFGPGTRLLVL.

The chain joins TRBV5-1 to TRBJ2-1; TRBD2 aligns across 13 bases. Germline V gives CDR1 SGHRS, CDR2 YFSETQ. Losses at the gene ends were 0 bases for V and 10 bases for J; bases not matched to a gene: 4. This CDR3 comprises 15 residues. This chain's CDR3 is CASSLGLAGGGEQFF. The CDR3 DNA reads TGCGCCAGCAGCTTGGGACTAGCGGGAGGCGGCGAGCAGTTCTTC. The variable domain in full, with the rest retrieved from reference TRBV5-1 and TRBJ2-1, is KAGVTQTPRYLIKTRGQQVTLSCSPISGHRSVSWYQQTPGQGLQFLFEYFSETQRNKGNFPGRFSGRQFSNSRSEMNVSTLELGDSALYLCASSLGLAGGGEQFFGPGTRLTVL.

The V call is TRBV6-5, the J call TRBJ2-7; D tentatively reads TRBD1 or TRBD2 (5 bases each). CDR3 length: 13 amino acids. V was trimmed by 6 bases and J by 2 bases, leaving 11 bases between them. In germline, CDR1 is MNHEY, CDR2 SVGAGI. CDR3 nucleotide sequence: TGTGCCAGCAGGGGCCGGGACCCCTACGAGCAGTACTTC. It translates to CASRGRDPYEQYF.

This clone occurred once. The CDR3 DNA reads as TGCAGCGCCGGAGGACAGGGCACTGAAGCTTTCTTT. It encodes CSAGGQGTEAFF. The chain is built from TRBV29-1 and TRBJ1-1; the match to TRBD1 covers 8 bases. The CDR3 extends over 12 amino acids. The ends lost 7 bases at V and 4 bases at J; junction bases unmatched: 5. Germline V gene sequence: CDR1 SQVTM, CDR2 ANQGSEA.

The rearrangement uses TRBV6-6 and TRBJ1-5; D perhaps matches TRBD1 (5 bases). This CDR3 is built from 14 residues. Germline V gene sequence: CDR1 MNHNY, CDR2 SVGAGI (reference sequence). The V and J ends lost 1 base and 7 bases respectively, with 11 bases between them. CDR3 in DNA: TGTGCCAGCAGTTACTTCGGGGGTCGGCAGCCCCAGCATTTT. Its translation: CASSYFGGRQPQHF.

This chain connects TRBV11-1 to TRBJ2-1, with TRBD2 identical over 7 bases. The J segment lost 8 bases and the V segment lost 4 bases, leaving 14 bases of the junction unmatched. Germline values: CDR1 SGHAT, CDR2 FQDESV (reference sequence). CDR3 length: 16 amino acids. The CDR3 coding sequence is TGTGCCAGCAGCTCCCCCTTCTTGGGCGGGGGAGATGAGCAGTTCTTC. It encodes CASSSPFLGGGDEQFF.

This clone was observed a handful of times. This chain links TRBV19 with TRBJ1-2; D might be TRBD1 (5 bases). This CDR3 spans 13 amino acids. Germline-derived CDR1 and CDR2 are LNHDA and SQIVND (reference sequence). Deletions cut 6 bases from V and 4 bases from J, with 12 bases between. The CDR3 region has the DNA TGTGCCAGTAGGGAGCAGGGCTTCTATGGCTACACCTTC. Translated, it gives CASREQGFYGYTF.

This clone was detected once. V usage is TRBV6-5 and J usage is TRBJ2-7; D not resolved. The CDR3 contains 11 residues. V lost 8 bases to trimming and J lost 4 bases, with 9 bases between them. Germline CDR1 MNHEY, CDR2 SVGAGI. The CDR3 reads CASASQYEQYV. The CDR3 bases are TGTGCCAGCGCGTCTCAATACGAGCAGTACGTC.

This rearrangement joins TRBV4-1 to TRBJ1-5, with D possibly TRBD1 on 5 matching bases. The V end was cut by 0 bases, the J end by 5 bases, with 8 bases between. The CDR3 totals 14 residues. Germline V CDR1 and CDR2: MGHRA, YSYEKL. The DNA for the CDR3 is TGCGCCAGCAGCCAAGATTTGGGGGATCAGCCCCAGCATTTT. Residues: CASSQDLGDQPQHF.